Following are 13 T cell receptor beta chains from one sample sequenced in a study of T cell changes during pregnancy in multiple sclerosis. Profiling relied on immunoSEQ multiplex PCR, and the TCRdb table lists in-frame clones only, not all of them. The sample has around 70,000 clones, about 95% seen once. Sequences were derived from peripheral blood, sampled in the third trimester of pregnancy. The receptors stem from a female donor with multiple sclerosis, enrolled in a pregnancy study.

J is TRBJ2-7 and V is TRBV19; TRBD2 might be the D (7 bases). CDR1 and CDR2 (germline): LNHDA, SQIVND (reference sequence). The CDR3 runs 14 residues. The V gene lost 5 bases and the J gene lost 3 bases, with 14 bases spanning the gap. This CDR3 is CASSVGGGNYEQYF. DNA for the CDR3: TGTGCCAGTAGTGTAGGGGGAGGGAACTACGAGCAGTACTTC. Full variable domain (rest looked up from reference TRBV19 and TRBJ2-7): DGGITQSPKYLFRKEGQNVTLSCEQNLNHDAMYWYRQDPGQGLRLIYYSQIVNDFQKGDIAEGYSVSREKKESFPLTVTSAQKNPTAFYLCASSVGGGNYEQYFGPGTRLTVT.

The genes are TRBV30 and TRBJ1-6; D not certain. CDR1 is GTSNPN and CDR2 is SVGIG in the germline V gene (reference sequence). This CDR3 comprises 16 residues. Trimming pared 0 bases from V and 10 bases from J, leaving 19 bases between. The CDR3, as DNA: TGTGCCTGGAGTGTACTTGGGAGGGTAGTCGCCTCACCCCTCCACTTT. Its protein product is CAWSVLGRVVASPLHF.

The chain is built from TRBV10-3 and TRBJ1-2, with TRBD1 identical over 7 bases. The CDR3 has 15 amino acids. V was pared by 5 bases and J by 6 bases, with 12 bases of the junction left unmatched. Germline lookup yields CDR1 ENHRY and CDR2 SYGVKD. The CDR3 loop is CAISPGTVATHGYTF. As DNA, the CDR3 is TGTGCCATCAGTCCCGGGACAGTCGCCACCCATGGCTACACCTTC.

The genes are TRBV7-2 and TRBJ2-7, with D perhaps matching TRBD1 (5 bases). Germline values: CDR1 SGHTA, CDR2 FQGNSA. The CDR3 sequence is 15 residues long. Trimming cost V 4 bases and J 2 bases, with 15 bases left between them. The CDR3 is CASSSPATATYEQYF. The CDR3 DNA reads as TGTGCCAGCAGCTCCCCGGCGACAGCCACCTACGAGCAGTACTTC.

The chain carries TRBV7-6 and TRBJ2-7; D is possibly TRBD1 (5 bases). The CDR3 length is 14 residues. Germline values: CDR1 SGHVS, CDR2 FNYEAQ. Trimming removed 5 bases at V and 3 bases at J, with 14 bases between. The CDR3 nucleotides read TGTGCCAGCAGCCCCCTCCAGGGTAACTACGAGCAGTACTTC. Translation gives CASSPLQGNYEQYF.

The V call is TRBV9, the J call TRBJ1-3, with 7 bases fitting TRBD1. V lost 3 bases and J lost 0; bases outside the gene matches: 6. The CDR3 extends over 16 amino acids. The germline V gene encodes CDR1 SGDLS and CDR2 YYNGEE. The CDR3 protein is CASSASDRFSGNTIYF. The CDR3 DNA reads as TGTGCCAGCAGCGCCTCGGACAGGTTCTCTGGAAACACCATATATTTT.

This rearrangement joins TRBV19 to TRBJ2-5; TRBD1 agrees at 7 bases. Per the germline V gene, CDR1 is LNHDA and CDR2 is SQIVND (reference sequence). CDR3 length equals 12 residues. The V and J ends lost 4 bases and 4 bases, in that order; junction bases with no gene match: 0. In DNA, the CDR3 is TGTGCCAGTAGTACAGGGGGAGAGACCCAGTACTTC. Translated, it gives CASSTGGETQYF.

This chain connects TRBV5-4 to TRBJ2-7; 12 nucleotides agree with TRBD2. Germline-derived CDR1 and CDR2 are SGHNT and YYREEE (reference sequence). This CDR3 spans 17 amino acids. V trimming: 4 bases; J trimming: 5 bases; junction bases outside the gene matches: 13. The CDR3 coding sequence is TGTGCCAGCAGCCCGGACGGCGGACTAGCGGGGCTCAACGAGCAGTACTTC. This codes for CASSPDGGLAGLNEQYF.

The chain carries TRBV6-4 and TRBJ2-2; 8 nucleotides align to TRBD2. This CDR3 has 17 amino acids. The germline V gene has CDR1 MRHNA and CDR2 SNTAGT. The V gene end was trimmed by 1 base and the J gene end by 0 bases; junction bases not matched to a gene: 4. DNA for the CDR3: TGTGCCAGCAGTGACTTCGGGCGGGGGGCGAACACCGGGGAGCTGTTTTTT. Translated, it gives CASSDFGRGANTGELFF.

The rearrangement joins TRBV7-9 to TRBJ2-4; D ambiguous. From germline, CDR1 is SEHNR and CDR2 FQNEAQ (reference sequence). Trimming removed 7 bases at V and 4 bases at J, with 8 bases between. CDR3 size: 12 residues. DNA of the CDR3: TGTGCCAGCACAACCGGGAAAAACATTCAGTACTTC. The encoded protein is CASTTGKNIQYF. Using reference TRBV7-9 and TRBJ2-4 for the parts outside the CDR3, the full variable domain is DTGVSQNPRHKITKRGQNVTFRCDPISEHNRLYWYRQTLGQGPEFLTYFQNEAQLEKSRLLSDRFSAERPKGSFSTLEIQRTEQGDSAMYLCASTTGKNIQYFGAGTRLSVL.

CDR3 nucleotides: TGTGCCAGTAGGCAGCGGGTGGACTACGAGCAGTACTTC. It is translated as CASRQRVDYEQYF. The chain combines TRBV19 with TRBJ2-7, with D tentatively TRBD2 (6 bases). V was clipped by 6 bases and J by 3 bases, with 12 bases between them. Germline V CDR1 and CDR2: LNHDA, SQIVND (reference sequence). The CDR3 has 13 residues.

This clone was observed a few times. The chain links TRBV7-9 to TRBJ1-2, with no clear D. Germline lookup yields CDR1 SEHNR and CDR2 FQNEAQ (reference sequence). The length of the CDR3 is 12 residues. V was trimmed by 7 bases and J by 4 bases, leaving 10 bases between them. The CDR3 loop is CASISGVYGYTF. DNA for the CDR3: TGTGCCAGCATTTCGGGAGTCTATGGCTACACCTTC.

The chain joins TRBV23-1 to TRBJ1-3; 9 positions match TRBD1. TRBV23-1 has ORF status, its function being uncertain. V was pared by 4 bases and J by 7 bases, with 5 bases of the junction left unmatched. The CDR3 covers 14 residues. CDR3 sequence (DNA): TGCGCCAGCAGTCCGGGACAGGGACGGAACACCATATATTTT. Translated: CASSPGQGRNTIYF.